The 10 T cell receptor beta chains listed next were all sequenced from one sample in a study of blood T cell repertoires in COVID-19. TCRdb's table, derived via immunoSEQ multiplex PCR, lists solely in-frame clones and lacks some. The data hold around 390,000 clones, with about 83% observed a single time. The sample was PBMCs or T cells enriched from blood (not recorded which). Receptors were obtained from a woman aged 45-59 years who had recovered from COVID-19.

The V and J genes are TRBV6-6 and TRBJ1-1; D unresolved. Germline V lookup: CDR1 MNHNY, CDR2 SVGAGI (reference sequence). This CDR3 region has 12 residues. Trimming took off 6 bases at V and 8 bases at J, with 13 bases between the two ends. CDR3 nucleotides: TGTGCCAGCAGCTTCAGTCTCCAAGAAGCTTTCTTT. The encoded protein is CASSFSLQEAFF.

The chain couples TRBV27 to TRBJ1-1, with D uncertain. In germline, CDR1 is MNHEY, CDR2 SMNVEV (reference sequence). The CDR3 sequence is 11 residues long. The ends were cut back, 9 bases at V and 1 base at J, with 6 bases in the middle. CDR3 amino acids: CASIRNTEAFF. CDR3 DNA: TGTGCCAGTATTCGGAACACTGAAGCTTTCTTT.

The chain combines TRBV27 with TRBJ1-5; D unresolved. Germline CDR1 is MNHEY and CDR2 is SMNVEV (reference sequence). V lost 7 bases and J lost 4, with 11 bases in between. The CDR3 is made up of 13 amino acids. The chain's CDR3 is CASTAALNQPQHF. The CDR3 DNA reads as TGTGCCAGCACGGCGGCATTAAATCAGCCCCAGCATTTT.

The table lists this clone with a few counts. CDR3 in DNA: TGTGCCAGTAGTAACACCCAGGGGACGGGCAATCAGCCCCAGCATTTT. It is translated as CASSNTQGTGNQPQHF. The V gene is TRBV19, the J gene TRBJ1-5, with a tentative D call TRBD1 (6 bases). V lost 4 bases to trimming and J lost 2 bases, with 15 bases between them. CDR3 length: 16 residues. Germline-derived CDR1 and CDR2 are LNHDA and SQIVND (reference sequence).

With regard to this clone: Distinct nucleotide sequences in the sample also encode this CDR3. V and J are TRBV29-1 and TRBJ1-1; the D gene is possibly TRBD1 (6 bases). CDR3 length: 13 amino acids. Trimming shortened V by 5 bases and J by 0 bases, and 10 bases separated the two germline ends. Germline lookup yields CDR1 SQVTM and CDR2 ANQGSEA. CDR3 nucleotide sequence: TGCAGCGTTCGACAGGCGATGAACACTGAAGCTTTCTTT. It yields the protein CSVRQAMNTEAFF.

The chain carries TRBV28 and TRBJ2-7, with TRBD1 matching 7 bases. Germline CDR1 reads MDHEN; CDR2 reads SYDVKM. J gave up 1 base and V 5 bases, and 2 bases lay outside the gene matches. The CDR3 sequence is 13 residues long. The CDR3 reads CASSGGQSYEQYF. The CDR3 coding sequence is TGTGCCAGCAGTGGGGGACAGTCCTACGAGCAGTACTTC.

The chain links TRBV28 to TRBJ2-1; TRBD2 agrees at 8 bases. The V segment lost 3 bases and the J segment 4 bases; nucleotides outside the gene matches: 2. Germline assignment: CDR1 MDHEN and CDR2 SYDVKM. CDR3 length equals 14 residues. The CDR3 DNA reads TGTGCCAGCAGTTTTAGCGGGGAATACAATGAGCAGTTCTTC. Residues: CASSFSGEYNEQFF.

CDR3 region: CASSISKTGRETQYF. The DNA of the CDR3 is TGTGCCAGCAGCATCTCGAAGACAGGGAGGGAGACCCAGTACTTC. V gene TRBV11-1 combines with J gene TRBJ2-5; D possibly corresponds to TRBD1 (7 bases). There are 15 residues in the CDR3. Between the trimmed V and J ends, which lost 5 bases and 5 bases, there was a span of 18 bases. Per the germline V gene, CDR1 is SGHAT and CDR2 is FQDESV (reference sequence).

The rearrangement uses TRBV7-9 and TRBJ2-1; D is perhaps TRBD2 (6 bases). The V gene lost 3 bases and the J gene lost 6 bases, with 15 bases spanning the gap. CDR1 and CDR2 (germline): SEHNR, FQNEAQ (reference sequence). CDR3 size: 15 residues. CDR3 sequence reads: CASSFSGPRVNEQFF. CDR3 nucleotides: TGTGCCAGCAGCTTTAGCGGCCCTCGAGTCAATGAGCAGTTCTTC.

J is TRBJ1-2 and V is TRBV6-5; weak D call: TRBD1 (6 bases). V was clipped by 5 bases and J by 3 bases, with 16 bases between them. Germline values: CDR1 MNHEY, CDR2 SVGAGI. CDR3 length equals 15 residues. CDR3 DNA: TGTGCCAGCAGTCAACAGGGTGGTTACGACTATGGCTACACCTTC. Its protein is CASSQQGGYDYGYTF.